These 15 T cell receptor beta chains originate from one sample sequenced in a study of early T cells in non-severe SARS-CoV-2 infection. TCRdb ran MiXCR on the 5' RACE reads and lists one entry per CDR3 protein. The table shows approximately 98,000 distinct CDR3 sequences, with 12% occurring only once. Source material: whole blood. The receptors shown here come from an adult who was a healthcare worker with PCR-confirmed SARS-CoV-2 infection or an uninfected control (not recorded which).

This clonotype has more than one count but fewer than ten. The V and J genes are TRBV29-1 and TRBJ2-3, with D tentatively TRBD1 or TRBD2 (5 bases each). The germline V gene has CDR1 SQVTM and CDR2 ANQGSEA. The CDR3 is 20 amino acids. The V end lost 0 bases, the J end lost 2 bases, and 27 bases lay between the germline ends. The CDR3, as DNA: TGCAGCGTTGAAGATCCCTGGGGCTGGGGGAACGGGATCTCCACAGATACGCAGTATTTT. Translated: CSVEDPWGWGNGISTDTQYF.

The chain is built from TRBV7-9 and TRBJ2-7; TRBD1 aligns across 7 bases. V lost 5 bases and J lost 7; bases outside the gene matches: 14. CDR3 length: 15 residues. Per germline, CDR1 SEHNR and CDR2 FQNEAQ (reference sequence). The CDR3 DNA sequence: TGTGCCAGCAGCCGAACTACAGGGGCCCTCAGGGAGCAGTACTTC. It is translated as CASSRTTGALREQYF.

This clonotype was seen many times. V gene TRBV2 combines with J gene TRBJ1-6; D unclear. The V end was cut by 3 bases, the J end by 6 bases, with 12 bases between. The CDR3 length is 15 residues. Germline V gene sequence: CDR1 SNHLY, CDR2 FYNNEI. The DNA of the CDR3 is TGTGCCAGCAGTGAGACGGCAAATACTAATTCACCCCTCCACTTT. This sequence encodes CASSETANTNSPLHF. Full variable domain (outside the CDR3, taken from reference TRBV2 and TRBJ1-6): EPEVTQTPSHQVTQMGQEVILRCVPISNHLYFYWYRQILGQKVEFLVSFYNNEISEKSEIFDDQFSVERPDGSNFTLKIRSTKLEDSAMYFCASSETANTNSPLHFGNGTRLTVT.

A few counts support this clonotype. This chain connects TRBV7-8 to TRBJ1-4, with 7 nucleotides matching TRBD1. Trimming cost V 5 bases and J 7 bases; bases outside gene matches: 7. Germline V CDR1 and CDR2: SGHVS, FQNEAQ. This CDR3 is 14 amino acids long. The chain's CDR3 is CASSIQGGGEKLFF. The CDR3 coding sequence is TGTGCCAGCAGCATCCAGGGGGGCGGTGAAAAACTGTTTTTT. The variable domain in full, with the rest retrieved from reference TRBV7-8 and TRBJ1-4, is GAGVSQSPRYKVAKRGQDVALRCDPISGHVSLFWYQQALGQGPEFLTYFQNEAQLDKSGLPSDRFFAERPEGSVSTLKIQRTQQEDSAVYLCASSIQGGGEKLFFGSGTQLSVL.

This clonotype was picked up a small number of times. The chain uses TRBV5-5 and TRBJ1-1, with D uncertain. Trimming shortened V by 4 bases and J by 0 bases, and 10 bases separated the two germline ends. Germline loops: CDR1 SGHKS, CDR2 YYEKEE (reference sequence). CDR3 length: 14 amino acids. Here the CDR3 DNA reads TGTGCCAGCAGCCCGACACAGATGAACACTGAAGCTTTCTTT. Encoded protein: CASSPTQMNTEAFF.

The sample holds many counts of this clonotype. The chain employs TRBV14 and TRBJ1-1; unclear D gene. The V end was cut by 0 bases, the J end by 1 base, with 9 bases between. The CDR3 extends over 15 amino acids. Germline loops: CDR1 SGHDN, CDR2 FVKESK. CDR3 in DNA: TGTGCCAGCAGCCAAGAGGAGGCTGAGAACACTGAAGCTTTCTTT. Protein sequence: CASSQEEAENTEAFF.

This clonotype was seen a few times. The rearrangement uses TRBV9 and TRBJ2-3; TRBD1 aligns across 8 bases. This CDR3 spans 16 amino acids. Germline CDR1 and CDR2: SGDLS and YYNGEE. The trim removed 4 bases at V and 2 bases at J, leaving 9 bases unmatched. The CDR3 nucleotides are TGTGCCAGCAGCCCCACCAGGACAGGGCCCACAGATACGCAGTATTTT. It encodes CASSPTRTGPTDTQYF.

The V call is TRBV20-1, the J call TRBJ2-7, with 7 bases lining up with TRBD2. V lost 5 bases and J lost 0; bases outside the gene matches: 4. This CDR3 region has 13 residues. The germline V gene has CDR1 DFQATT and CDR2 SNEGSKA (reference sequence). CDR3 sequence reads: CSASSGSSYEQYF. The CDR3 DNA is TGCAGTGCTTCTAGCGGTAGCTCCTACGAGCAGTACTTC.

The V call is TRBV3-1, the J call TRBJ2-5; 7 nucleotides agree with TRBD1. The CDR3 loop spans 18 amino acids. Germline trimming cut 0 bases from V and 4 bases from J; bases unmatched to any gene: 14. Germline V gene lookup returns CDR1 LGHDT and CDR2 YNNKEL (reference sequence). The CDR3 is CASSQELSAGPGGETQYF. CDR3 in DNA: TGTGCCAGCAGCCAAGAACTCTCAGCCGGCCCAGGGGGAGAGACCCAGTACTTC.

This clonotype was picked up many times. V gene TRBV10-3 combines with J gene TRBJ2-2; D gene unclear. V lost 0 bases and J 7 bases, leaving 15 bases between the germline ends. Germline V lookup: CDR1 ENHRY, CDR2 SYGVKD. The CDR3 has 16 residues. The CDR3 region has the DNA TGTGCCATCAGTGAGTCGATCCCAGCCGCGAGCGGGGAGCTGTTTTTT. It yields the protein CAISESIPAASGELFF.

The chain employs TRBV12-3 or TRBV12-4 and TRBJ1-4; D is ambiguous. Trimming left V 4 bases short and J 6 bases short, with 15 bases between. The CDR3 covers 15 residues. In DNA, the CDR3 is TGTGCCAGCAGTTCGAGACTGCGGGCCGATGAAAAACTGTTTTTT. Translated, it gives CASSSRLRADEKLFF.

The rearrangement uses TRBV7-9 and TRBJ1-6; possibly TRBD1 for D (5 bases). The CDR3 is 15 amino acids. Germline loops: CDR1 SEHNR, CDR2 FQNEAQ (reference sequence). V was trimmed by 5 bases and J by 4 bases, leaving 12 bases between them. CDR3 in amino acids: CASSTWGSYNSPLHF. Here the CDR3 DNA reads TGTGCCAGCAGCACATGGGGCAGTTATAATTCACCCCTCCACTTT.

The V call is TRBV20-1, the J call TRBJ2-7; 10 bases agree with TRBD2. J was trimmed by 0 bases and V by 4 bases; bases with no gene match: 0. Germline V gives CDR1 DFQATT, CDR2 SNEGSKA (reference sequence). CDR3 length: 13 amino acids. DNA of the CDR3: TGCAGTGCTACTAGCGGGAGCTCCTACGAGCAGTACTTC. Translation gives CSATSGSSYEQYF.

This clonotype was picked up many times. V and J are TRBV9 and TRBJ2-2, with 15 bases lining up with TRBD2. V lost 1 base, J lost 0 bases, and 10 bases stayed unmatched. The CDR3 consists of 21 residues. From germline, CDR1 is SGDLS and CDR2 YYNGEE. The CDR3 nucleotides are TGTGCCAGCAGCGTACCCCTGGGACTAGCGGGGGGAAATCCGAACACCGGGGAGCTGTTTTTT. Amino acid sequence: CASSVPLGLAGGNPNTGELFF.

This chain connects TRBV2 to TRBJ2-7, with 7 bases matching TRBD2. The V gene end was trimmed by 5 bases and the J gene end by 5 bases; junction bases not matched to a gene: 9. This CDR3 region has 14 residues. CDR1 and CDR2 from the germline V gene are SNHLY and FYNNEI. The CDR3 DNA sequence: TGTGCCAGCAGTCGACTAGCTGATCCGAACGAGCAGTACTTC. This translates into CASSRLADPNEQYF.